One and the same sample provided the 8 T cell receptor beta chains below, sequenced in a study of cytomegalovirus exposure and HLA in healthy donors. The assay was immunoSEQ multiplex PCR, and TCRdb's table has in-frame clones only and misses some. The data hold about 350,000 clones, with about 90% observed a single time. The material sequenced was PBMCs. Receptor source: a woman aged 25 to 45 in good health and CMV-seropositive.

This clone was picked up a small number of times. The CDR3 region is CASSTSGNSNSPLHF. The CDR3 nucleotides are TGTGCCAGCTCCACCTCAGGGAATTCTAATTCACCCCTCCACTTT. This chain uses TRBV18 with TRBJ1-6; D is perhaps TRBD1 (5 bases). The CDR3 is made up of 15 amino acids. Per the germline V gene, CDR1 is KGHSH and CDR2 is LQKENI. With 6 bases removed from V and 6 bases from J, the gap between germline ends came to 15 bases.

The rearrangement uses TRBV5-1 and TRBJ2-5, with 7 positions matching TRBD1. Germline CDR1 SGHRS, CDR2 YFSETQ. J gave up 2 bases and V 4 bases, and 11 bases lay outside the gene matches. This CDR3 is 16 amino acids long. CDR3 region: CASSPNGQAGQETQYF. Here the CDR3 DNA reads TGCGCCAGCAGCCCAAACGGACAGGCAGGGCAAGAGACCCAGTACTTC.

The chain uses TRBV4-3 and TRBJ2-7; TRBD2 agrees at 10 bases. Germline loops: CDR1 LGHNA, CDR2 YSLEER. V shed 0 bases, J shed 6 bases, and the junction held 8 bases outside the gene matches. The CDR3 is 16 residues long. CDR3 loop: CASSQDPQRGGFEQYF. The CDR3, as DNA: TGCGCCAGCAGCCAAGATCCCCAGCGGGGGGGCTTCGAGCAGTACTTC.

The V gene is TRBV5-1, the J gene TRBJ2-1; 11 bases are shared with TRBD2. Germline V lookup: CDR1 SGHRS, CDR2 YFSETQ. This CDR3 spans 16 amino acids. The V segment lost 0 bases and the J segment 3 bases; nucleotides outside the gene matches: 2. For the CDR3, the DNA is TGCGCCAGCAGCTTGGGACTAGCGGGGAACTACAATGAGCAGTTCTTC. Translating it yields CASSLGLAGNYNEQFF.

This clone came up once. The gene calls are TRBV7-3 and TRBJ2-7, with 9 bases identical to TRBD2. CDR1 SGHTA and CDR2 FQGTGA come from the germline V gene. Trimming cost V 1 base and J 6 bases; bases outside gene matches: 13. The CDR3 runs to 17 residues. The CDR3 protein is CASSLRRRLAVVSEQYF. CDR3 coding DNA: TGTGCCAGCAGCTTAAGGAGAAGACTAGCGGTCGTAAGCGAGCAGTACTTC.

This clone appeared a few times. The chain employs TRBV2 and TRBJ1-2; possible D gene TRBD1, 5 bases. V lost 0 bases to trimming and J lost 8 bases, with 10 bases between them. The CDR3 has 13 amino acids. Germline lookup yields CDR1 SNHLY and CDR2 FYNNEI. CDR3 sequence (DNA): TGTGCCAGCAGTGAAGCGGTGGGGCTCGGCTACACCTTC. Translation: CASSEAVGLGYTF.

The rearrangement uses TRBV5-6 and TRBJ2-7, with TRBD1 matching 8 bases. The CDR3 consists of 18 residues. J was trimmed by 4 bases and V by 1 base; bases with no gene match: 16. Germline CDR1 reads SGHDT; CDR2 reads YYEEEE. CDR3 sequence (DNA): TGTGCCAGCAGCTTGCCTGAGACAGGGGAACTAGGTTCTTACGAGCAGTACTTC. Protein: CASSLPETGELGSYEQYF.

The CDR3 DNA sequence: TGTGCCAGCAGCCCCCCCCAACCTAGCGGCGCAGAAACCCAGTACTTC. Encoded protein: CASSPPQPSGAETQYF. V gene TRBV6-6 combines with J gene TRBJ2-5, with 7 bases fitting TRBD2. Germline CDR1 MNHNY, CDR2 SVGAGI (reference sequence). The CDR3 has 16 amino acids. V dropped 6 bases and J dropped 8; count of bases not matched to a gene: 18.